The clone carrying this T cell receptor (beta chain) has at least ten counts. What was amplified from RNA transcripts were TCR beta CDR3 regions. Using the HTBI primer set, a first-round RT-PCR was run on the TCR CDR3. TCRdb passed the multiplex PCR reads through MiXCR, listing each CDR3 protein once. The data show approximately 690,000 distinct CDR3 sequences, more than 14% seen once. The entry originates in a study of T cells in Graves' hyperthyroidism and ophthalmopathy. The wider study: Peripheral blood was acquired at first diagnosis, ahead of any therapy whatsoever.

Germline V lookup: CDR1 SGHAT, CDR2 FQDESV (reference sequence). Unmatched junction bases numbered 6, after V lost 4 bases and J lost 0 bases. The length of the CDR3 is 16 residues. The TCR sequence derives from a woman aged 45 to 65 with Graves' ophthalmopathy. The chain carries TRBV11-1 and TRBJ2-7; 10 nucleotides line up with TRBD2. The sequenced material came from blood. The CDR3 spells CASSSRASGSSYEQYF. CDR3 coding DNA: TGTGCCAGCAGCTCTCGGGCTAGCGGGAGCTCCTACGAGCAGTACTTC.